Each of the 31 T cell receptor beta chains below was sequenced from the same sample in a study of regulatory T cells in long-lasting Graves disease. This sample's time point: newly diagnosed GD, antithyroid drugs for less than 3 months. RNA extracted from PBMCs served as the sequencing template. For TCR beta, libraries came from iRepertoire HTBI primers and Arm-PCR of CDR3 regions. MiXCR, applied by TCRdb to the multiplex PCR reads, yields one record per CDR3 protein. The data hold a few hundred thousand distinct CDR3 sequences, with around 15% observed a single time. These data were likewise used in another study, on T cells in Graves' hyperthyroidism and ophthalmopathy.

The material sequenced was peripheral blood mononuclear cells (PBMCs), taken at new diagnosis, from a patient treated with antithyroid drugs. These receptors were collected from a woman younger than 30 with Graves disease.

This clonotype was observed a handful of times. This chain uses TRBV5-6 with TRBJ2-2; D remains unclear. The V end lost 2 bases, the J end lost 4 bases, and 9 bases lay between the germline ends. Germline V gene data show CDR1 as SGHDT and CDR2 as YYEEEE. CDR3 length: 14 amino acids. This chain's CDR3 is CASSLQSVTGELFF. The CDR3 DNA sequence: TGTGCCAGCAGCTTACAGTCAGTCACCGGGGAGCTGTTTTTT.

This clonotype was counted between two and nine times. The genes are TRBV7-3 and TRBJ2-7, with D possibly TRBD2 on 6 matching bases. CDR1 and CDR2 (germline): SGHTA, FQGTGA. V lost 5 bases, J lost 1 base, and 15 bases lay in between. CDR3 length equals 15 residues. The CDR3 region is CASSVAAGWSYEQYF. CDR3 bases: TGTGCCAGCAGCGTAGCGGCGGGATGGTCCTACGAGCAGTACTTC. Filled out from reference TRBV7-3 and TRBJ2-7, the complete variable domain reads GAGVSQTPSNKVTEKGKYVELRCDPISGHTALYWYRQSLGQGPEFLIYFQGTGAADDSGLPNDRFFAVRPEGSVSTLKIQRTERGDSAVYLCASSVAAGWSYEQYFGPGTRLTVT.

This clonotype was seen only a few times. This chain uses TRBV13 with TRBJ2-5; D perhaps matches TRBD2 (5 bases). Trimming took 5 bases from V and 10 from J, leaving 20 bases between them. CDR3 size: 14 residues. Germline CDR1 PRHDT, CDR2 FYEKMQ (reference sequence). The DNA of the CDR3 is TGTGCCAGCAGCCAAACCCCGTCCCGGGGTGACCAGTACTTC. It translates to CASSQTPSRGDQYF. The whole variable domain, remainder taken from reference TRBV13 and TRBJ2-5, is AAGVIQSPRHLIKEKRETATLKCYPIPRHDTVYWYQQGPGQDPQFLISFYEKMQSDKGSIPDRFSAQQFSDYHSELNMSSLELGDSALYFCASSQTPSRGDQYFGPGTRLLVL.

This clonotype was detected ten times or more. This rearrangement joins TRBV5-1 to TRBJ2-7; 10 bases are a match to TRBD1. With V trimmed by 4 bases and J by 3 bases, 7 bases remained unmatched. Germline assignment: CDR1 SGHRS and CDR2 YFSETQ. This CDR3 is 15 amino acids long. CDR3 in amino acids: CASSPLGQGGYEQYF. CDR3 DNA: TGCGCCAGCAGCCCACTCGGACAGGGGGGCTACGAGCAGTACTTC.

A few counts support this clonotype. Since a much larger clone is just one base distant, this may be a read error. The chain carries TRBV5-5 and TRBJ2-7, with a weak D call TRBD1 (5 bases). The V and J ends lost 1 base and 5 bases respectively, with 10 bases between them. The CDR3 consists of 13 residues. Per the germline V gene, CDR1 is SGHKS and CDR2 is YYEKEE (reference sequence). CDR3 sequence (DNA): TGTGCCAGCAGCTTGATGTCAGGGAACGAGCAGTACTTC. Its protein product is CASSLMSGNEQYF.

This clonotype was seen at least ten times. The CDR3 nucleotides read TGTGCCAGCAGACTTGGGACTAGCGGGGGGTACCAAGAGACCCAGTACTTC. It is translated as CASRLGTSGGYQETQYF. This chain joins TRBV28 and TRBJ2-5; 15 nucleotides line up with TRBD2. After removal of 6 bases from V and 0 bases from J, the junction contained 5 bases not matched to a gene. The length of the CDR3 is 17 residues. Germline CDR1 and CDR2: MDHEN and SYDVKM. The full variable domain, in which reference TRBV28 and TRBJ2-5 provide the parts outside the CDR3, is DVKVTQSSRYLVKRTGEKVFLECVQDMDHENMFWYRQDPGLGLRLIYFSYDVKMKEKGDIPEGYSVSREKKERFSLILESASTNQTSMYLCASRLGTSGGYQETQYFGPGTRLLVL.

This clonotype came up many times. The V gene is TRBV28, the J gene TRBJ2-2; 9 bases are a match to TRBD2. V dropped 3 bases and J dropped 6; count of bases not matched to a gene: 11. Germline V gene sequence: CDR1 MDHEN, CDR2 SYDVKM. CDR3 length: 17 amino acids. The CDR3, as DNA: TGTGCCAGCAGTTTTCTTCCTGTCCGGACTAGCGCCGGGGAGCTGTTTTTT. Translating gives CASSFLPVRTSAGELFF.

The CDR3 loop reads CAITGGDEQFF. The CDR3 coding sequence is TGTGCCATCACAGGAGGGGATGAGCAGTTCTTC. The chain recombines TRBV10-3 with TRBJ2-1; D is perhaps TRBD2 (6 bases). The V end was cut by 7 bases, the J end by 8 bases, with 9 bases between. The CDR3 is 11 amino acids. In germline, CDR1 is ENHRY, CDR2 SYGVKD.

This sequence joins TRBV7-2 and TRBJ2-5; D not resolved. The CDR3 is made up of 13 amino acids. Trimming cost V 2 bases and J 7 bases, with 11 bases left between them. Per the germline V gene, CDR1 is SGHTA and CDR2 is FQGNSA. The CDR3 DNA follows: TGTGCCAGCAGCTTAAGTACTACGCGGACCCAGTACTTC. Translation: CASSLSTTRTQYF.

The chain uses TRBV10-3 and TRBJ2-7, with no clear D. Germline CDR1 reads ENHRY; CDR2 reads SYGVKD. The germline V and J ends were trimmed by 0 bases and 4 bases, with 10 bases remaining between them. This CDR3 spans 14 amino acids. The CDR3, as DNA: TGTGCCATCAGTGAGTCGAAAGCAACTTACGAGCAGTACTTC. Residues: CAISESKATYEQYF.

Ten or more counts support this clonotype. This sequence joins TRBV4-1 and TRBJ1-1; D ambiguous. V was trimmed by 0 bases and J by 4 bases, leaving 15 bases between them. The CDR3 is 16 residues long. Germline loops: CDR1 MGHRA, CDR2 YSYEKL. The CDR3: CASSQDQTTSGTEAFF. In nucleotides, the CDR3 is TGCGCCAGCAGCCAAGATCAGACGACCTCTGGCACTGAAGCTTTCTTT.

Ten or more counts support this clonotype. V is TRBV12-3 or TRBV12-4 and J is TRBJ2-5; possible D gene TRBD1, 6 bases. The CDR3 is 12 residues long. V lost 6 bases, J lost 3 bases, and 8 bases lay in between. CDR3 bases: TGTGCCAGCAGGGCAGGGGAAGAGACCCAGTACTTC. This sequence encodes CASRAGEETQYF.

This chain connects TRBV29-1 to TRBJ1-4, with no clear D. CDR3 size: 11 residues. CDR1 and CDR2 (germline): SQVTM, ANQGSEA. Trimming pared 0 bases from V and 8 bases from J, leaving 4 bases between. The CDR3, as DNA: TGCAGCGTTGAAGAAGGGGAAAAACTGTTTTTT. Its translation is CSVEEGEKLFF.

This clonotype was found many times. V is TRBV5-1 and J is TRBJ1-5, with D uncertain. In germline, CDR1 is SGHRS, CDR2 YFSETQ. The CDR3 is 12 amino acids. Trimming left V 0 bases short and J 10 bases short, with 8 bases between. The CDR3 here is CASSLESGPQHF. The CDR3 DNA sequence: TGCGCCAGCAGCTTGGAATCGGGACCCCAGCATTTT.

The chain combines TRBV29-1 with TRBJ1-2; perhaps TRBD1 as D (5 bases). This CDR3 spans 13 amino acids. V was cut by 0 bases and J by 7 bases, with 12 bases left in between. Germline lookup yields CDR1 SQVTM and CDR2 ANQGSEA. CDR3 sequence: CSVEDGGLGGYTF. As DNA, the CDR3 is TGCAGCGTTGAAGATGGGGGTTTGGGTGGCTACACCTTC.

Many counts were recorded for this clonotype. This chain connects TRBV5-5 to TRBJ2-5, with D hard to call. The CDR3 has 15 residues. CDR1 and CDR2 (germline): SGHKS, YYEKEE (reference sequence). The V and J ends lost 2 bases and 2 bases respectively, with 13 bases between them. DNA for the CDR3: TGTGCCAGCAGCTTTGTCGGAATCGGTCAAGAGACCCAGTACTTC. Its translation: CASSFVGIGQETQYF.

In its sample, this clonotype was seen many times. The chain carries TRBV6-5 and TRBJ2-7, with D unclear. The CDR3 runs 15 residues. The germline CDR1 and CDR2 sequences are MNHEY and SVGAGI. Trimming took off 0 bases at V and 0 bases at J, with 9 bases between the two ends. The CDR3 here is CASSYSVAYSYEQYF. The CDR3 DNA reads as TGTGCCAGCAGTTACTCGGTCGCATACTCCTACGAGCAGTACTTC.

This clonotype was picked up many times. One junction end does not reproduce the germline sequence, and a read error may be involved. The chain recombines TRBV5-1 with TRBJ2-1; 11 bases agree with TRBD2. The CDR3 loop spans 16 amino acids. Per the germline V gene, CDR1 is SGHRS and CDR2 is YFSETQ. CDR3 in amino acids: CASSPTSGSSYNEQFF. The CDR3 DNA follows: TGTGCCAGCAGCCCAACTAGCGGGAGCTCCTACAATGAGCAGTTCTTC. The whole variable domain, remainder taken from reference TRBV5-1 and TRBJ2-1, is KAGVTQTPRYLIKTRGQQVTLSCSPISGHRSVSWYQQTPGQGLQFLFEYFSETQRNKGNFPGRFSGRQFSNSRSEMNVSTLELGDSALYLCASSPTSGSSYNEQFFGPGTRLTVL.

This sequence joins TRBV19 and TRBJ2-3, with TRBD1 matching 9 bases. The germline V gene has CDR1 LNHDA and CDR2 SQIVND (reference sequence). V gave up 3 bases and J gave up 0 bases; unmatched junction bases: 4. CDR3 size: 16 residues. CDR3 DNA sequence: TGTGCCAGTAGTATCAGGGGACAGGGAAGCACAGATACGCAGTATTTT. Amino acids: CASSIRGQGSTDTQYF.

This clonotype was seen ten or more times. V gene TRBV28 combines with J gene TRBJ2-1; 9 nucleotides line up with TRBD2. This CDR3 has 14 residues. V trimming: 6 bases; J trimming: 4 bases; junction bases outside the gene matches: 4. Germline V gene lookup returns CDR1 MDHEN and CDR2 SYDVKM. The CDR3 bases are TGTGCCAGCAGGCGGGGGGGGAGTTACAATGAGCAGTTCTTC. Its protein is CASRRGGSYNEQFF.

The genes are TRBV4-1 and TRBJ1-6; 11 bases map to TRBD1. With V trimmed by 3 bases and J by 10 bases, 5 bases remained unmatched. The CDR3 consists of 15 residues. Looked up from germline, CDR1 is MGHRA and CDR2 is YSYEKL. CDR3 amino acids: CASSQAGTGGSPLHF. The CDR3, as DNA: TGCGCCAGCAGCCAGGCCGGGACAGGGGGATCACCCCTCCACTTT.

V and J are TRBV7-8 and TRBJ1-5; the D gene is possibly TRBD1 (5 bases). This CDR3 has 15 amino acids. Germline V gives CDR1 SGHVS, CDR2 FQNEAQ. Trimming left V 2 bases short and J 0 bases short, with 8 bases between. In DNA, the CDR3 is TGTGCCAGCAGCTTACTCAGGGTTAGCAATCAGCCCCAGCATTTT. The encoded protein is CASSLLRVSNQPQHF. Full variable domain (outside the CDR3, taken from reference TRBV7-8 and TRBJ1-5): GAGVSQSPRYKVAKRGQDVALRCDPISGHVSLFWYQQALGQGPEFLTYFQNEAQLDKSGLPSDRFFAERPEGSVSTLKIQRTQQEDSAVYLCASSLLRVSNQPQHFGDGTRLSIL.

Points on this clonotype: A junction end diverges from the germline sequence, so it may reflect a read error. The gene calls are TRBV12-3 or TRBV12-4 and TRBJ2-6, with D perhaps matching TRBD1 (6 bases). This CDR3 has 14 residues. The DNA for the CDR3 is TGTGCCAGCAGTGGGACAACTGGGGCCAACGTCCCGACTTTC. Translated, it gives CASSGTTGANVPTF.

Many counts were recorded for this clonotype. A read error may account for a junction end that differs from germline. The gene calls are TRBV5-1 and TRBJ2-3; no definite D call. CDR3 size: 16 residues. The germline gives CDR1 SGHRS, CDR2 YFSETQ. In DNA form, the CDR3 reads TGTGCCAGCAGCCCCCCCGCGCCCGCGAACACAGATACGCAGTATTTT. This encodes CASSPPAPANTDTQYF.

In its sample, this clonotype was seen a few times. V gene TRBV11-2 combines with J gene TRBJ2-1, with D perhaps TRBD2 (6 bases). The CDR3 covers 17 residues. Germline assignment: CDR1 SGHAT and CDR2 FQNNGV. V lost 3 bases to trimming and J lost 4 bases, with 19 bases between them. CDR3 nucleotides: TGTGCCAGCAGCTTTCCTAGCGAGGGAGGTCAGTACAATGAGCAGTTCTTC. It codes for CASSFPSEGGQYNEQFF.

This clonotype was counted ten times or more. This chain joins TRBV27 and TRBJ2-7; a possible D gene is TRBD2 (7 bases). This CDR3 region has 15 residues. V was pared by 5 bases and J by 3 bases, with 17 bases between. Germline lookup yields CDR1 MNHEY and CDR2 SMNVEV (reference sequence). This CDR3 is CASSPAAGALYEQYF. In DNA form, the CDR3 reads TGTGCCAGCAGTCCTGCCGCGGGGGCCCTCTACGAGCAGTACTTC.

Comments on this clonotype: This may be a read error: a much more frequent sequence differs by one nucleotide. The gene calls are TRBV6-5 and TRBJ2-7; D unresolved. CDR1 is MNHEY, CDR2 SVGAGI, per germline. V lost 0 bases, J lost 5 bases, and 8 bases lay in between. The CDR3 runs 13 residues. The DNA for the CDR3 is TGTGCCAGCAGTTACTCTCCTTCTGACGAGCAGTACTTC. Its protein is CASSYSPSDEQYF.

The V call is TRBV10-2, the J call TRBJ2-1; D uncertain. V was cut by 6 bases and J by 4 bases, with 10 bases left in between. Germline CDR1 reads WSHSY; CDR2 reads SAAADI. The CDR3 length is 13 residues. Here the CDR3 reads CASSRTTYNEQFF. The CDR3 bases are TGCGCCAGCAGCCGGACGACATACAATGAGCAGTTCTTC.

This clonotype occurred many times. This sequence joins TRBV10-3 and TRBJ2-3; perhaps TRBD1 as D (5 bases). This CDR3 region has 15 residues. The germline CDR1 and CDR2 sequences are ENHRY and SYGVKD. V was cut by 11 bases and J by 0 bases, with 18 bases left in between. The CDR3 spells CASNPTVLSTDTQYF. In DNA, the CDR3 is TGTGCCTCAAATCCGACAGTACTCAGCACAGATACGCAGTATTTT.

The rearrangement uses TRBV30 and TRBJ1-6, with D possibly TRBD1 on 6 matching bases. Trimming pared 1 base from V and 7 bases from J, leaving 11 bases between. CDR3 size: 14 residues. The germline CDR1 and CDR2 sequences are GTSNPN and SVGIG (reference sequence). CDR3 coding DNA: TGTGCCTGGAGTGGAGGGGGGAGCAATTCACCCCTCCACTTT. Translating gives CAWSGGGSNSPLHF.

The chain carries TRBV6-5 and TRBJ1-1; 8 bases agree with TRBD1. The CDR3 is 13 amino acids. CDR1 is MNHEY, CDR2 SVGAGI, per germline. Trimming took 4 bases from V and 10 from J; bases not matched to a gene: 8. CDR3 nucleotides: TGTGCCAGCAGTTTAGAAGGGACAGGTACAGCTTTCTTT. It encodes CASSLEGTGTAFF.